This T cell receptor beta chain is drawn from a study of blood T cell repertoires in COVID-19. Whole-study context: Italy, Spain and the United States were the sources of the convalescent and acute COVID-19 samples. The analysed material was cDNA or gDNA that came from T cells, B-cell-depleted T cells, or PBMCs.

The CDR3 totals 15 residues. Seattle participants joined during active infection and were tracked over time. Authors' analysis steps: Reference gene primer amplification gave estimated nucleated cell counts. Clones were sequenced by immunoSEQ multiplex PCR, and TCRdb holds only the in-frame ones, with some missing. Clone size and V and J calls were adopted from that table, with D and trimming inferred from the DNA. Of around 52,000 clones in the sample, roughly 87% were seen once. The sequence was collected from an elderly woman with COVID-19, enrolled during active disease. The chain combines TRBV21-1 with TRBJ1-5; the D call in the table, TRBD1, was not verified against the DNA. TRBV21-1 is a known pseudogene. Sequenced material: peripheral blood. In nucleotides, the CDR3 is TGTGCCAGCAGCACCCCCGGGACAGGGATTCAGCCCCAGCATTTT. It yields the protein CASSTPGTGIQPQHF.